The sample holds one count of the clone carrying this TCR beta chain. Clones were sequenced by immunoSEQ multiplex PCR, and TCRdb holds only the in-frame ones, with some missing. The sample has 55,000 to 70,000 clones, around 80% seen once. This sample is part of a study of T cells in tumors after PD-1 blockade. Study summary: A subset received ongoing vismodegib 150 mg daily alongside anti-PD-1 therapy.

From germline, CDR1 is SGHDT and CDR2 YYEEEE. This CDR3 contains 18 residues. V lost 4 bases and J lost 4, with 25 bases in between. This specimen consisted of PBMCs, obtained before anti-PD-1 treatment. The TCR was taken from a human donor with basal cell carcinoma. The rearrangement links TRBV5-6 to TRBJ2-3, with D perhaps TRBD2 (6 bases). The CDR3 protein is CASSRKGLPPLVADTQYF. CDR3 sequence (DNA): TGTGCCAGCAGCCGAAAAGGACTACCTCCTCTCGTAGCAGATACGCAGTATTTT.